The clone carrying this T cell receptor (beta chain) has only a few counts. Its matching antigen is unknown. TCRdb reprocessed the 5' RACE reads with MiXCR, giving one entry per CDR3 protein. The sample yields 300,000 to 350,000 distinct CDR3 sequences, 7% to 9% seen once. Trimming stripped 5 bases from V and 5 bases from J, with 20 bases between. Germline V lookup: CDR1 SEHNR, CDR2 FQNEAQ (reference sequence). This CDR3 comprises 16 residues. This specimen belongs to a study of T cells after yellow fever vaccination. Study-level points and caveats: Bulk-population clonotypes that are abundant could appear as contaminants in FACS-sorted repertoires.

The material was PBMCs, obtained around 45 days after the first yellow fever vaccination. This TCR was sampled from a young man who received the YFV17D yellow fever vaccine. The chain recombines TRBV7-9 with TRBJ2-3, with D maybe TRBD2 (7 bases). CDR3 amino acids: CASSTNRGAGGDTQYF. The CDR3 bases are TGTGCCAGCAGCACCAATCGGGGGGCCGGGGGAGATACGCAGTATTTT.